These 2 T cell receptor beta chains were sequenced from one sample in a study of blood T cell repertoires in COVID-19. Some clones are missing from TCRdb's copy, which holds only in-frame ones; the method was immunoSEQ multiplex PCR. Among around 170,000 clones listed, around 80% were seen once. The specimen was PBMCs or T cells enriched from blood (not recorded which). The source of these receptors is a man aged 45-65 years who had recovered from COVID-19.

V usage is TRBV11-2 and J usage is TRBJ1-3; D unresolved. The CDR3 runs to 14 residues. CDR1 is SGHAT, CDR2 FQNNGV, per germline. Trimming cost V 5 bases and J 0 bases, with 8 bases left between them. The CDR3 here is CASSALLSGNTIYF. CDR3 in DNA: TGTGCCAGCAGCGCGTTGCTCTCTGGAAACACCATATATTTT.

V usage is TRBV19 and J usage is TRBJ1-2; a weak D match, TRBD1 (6 bases). V lost 7 bases and J lost 4, with 16 bases in between. Germline V gene sequence: CDR1 LNHDA, CDR2 SQIVND (reference sequence). CDR3 length: 14 amino acids. In DNA form, the CDR3 reads TGTGCCAGTACCACGGGGGGGGGCCTCTATGGCTACACCTTC. Its protein is CASTTGGGLYGYTF.